Following are 4 T cell receptor beta chains from one sample sequenced in a study of T cell responses to AZD1222 COVID-19 vaccine. Only in-frame clones appear in the TCRdb table, and some are missing; sequencing was by immunoSEQ multiplex PCR. This table has around 150,000 clones, over 85% appearing once. Sequencing used peripheral blood, obtained on day 0 of AZD1222 vaccination. Receptors were obtained from an adult in good health.

A single count supports this clone. This chain uses TRBV28 with TRBJ2-2; D is perhaps TRBD1 (5 bases). Trimming cost V 10 bases and J 6 bases, with 18 bases left between them. The CDR3 is made up of 14 amino acids. CDR1 is MDHEN and CDR2 is SYDVKM in the germline V gene. CDR3 sequence reads: CATPKQGKSGELFF. The CDR3 bases are TGTGCCACTCCTAAGCAGGGCAAATCCGGGGAGCTGTTTTTT. The complete variable domain, with remaining parts taken from reference TRBV28 and TRBJ2-2, reads DVKVTQSSRYLVKRTGEKVFLECVQDMDHENMFWYRQDPGLGLRLIYFSYDVKMKEKGDIPEGYSVSREKKERFSLILESASTNQTSMYLCATPKQGKSGELFFGEGSRLTVL.

J is TRBJ1-2 and V is TRBV10-3; the match to TRBD1 covers 7 bases. CDR1 ENHRY and CDR2 SYGVKD come from the germline V gene. The J segment lost 6 bases and the V segment lost 4 bases, leaving 5 bases of the junction unmatched. The CDR3 covers 13 residues. CDR3 sequence: CAISGQGVDGYTF. The CDR3 DNA reads TGTGCCATCAGTGGACAGGGAGTCGATGGCTACACCTTC.

V and J are TRBV7-9 and TRBJ2-1, with D perhaps matching TRBD1 or TRBD2 (6 bases each). CDR3 length equals 13 residues. Trimming removed 1 base at V and 10 bases at J, with 11 bases between. Germline CDR1 reads SEHNR; CDR2 reads FQNEAQ (reference sequence). CDR3 sequence reads: CASSLGTGAEQFF. In DNA form, the CDR3 reads TGTGCCAGCAGCTTAGGTACGGGGGCCGAGCAGTTCTTC.

The chain carries TRBV24-1 and TRBJ2-3; 7 bases are a match to TRBD2. The CDR3 loop spans 14 amino acids. Germline V gene data show CDR1 as KGHDR and CDR2 as SFDVKD. V was pared by 10 bases and J by 0 bases, with 6 bases of the junction left unmatched. The CDR3 here is CATQRGSSTDTQYF. The CDR3 bases are TGTGCCACGCAGCGGGGATCTAGCACAGATACGCAGTATTTT.